This T cell receptor (beta chain) was observed in a study of Graves' ophthalmopathy and Graves' hyperthyroidism. This clonotype was seen at least ten times. What it binds is not known. Study outcomes and limitations: Blood repertoires reportedly contained most expanded thyroid clonotypes above 0.001 frequency.

CDR1 and CDR2 from the germline V gene are DFQATT and SNEGSKA (reference sequence). V lost 4 bases and J 5 bases, leaving 29 bases between the germline ends. This CDR3 region has 18 residues. As the template, RNA transcripts were used to amplify TCR beta CDR3 regions. First-round RT-PCR with HTBI primers preceded a second-round multiplex PCR. TCRdb recomputed calls from the multiplex PCR reads with MiXCR, one row per CDR3 protein. This sample yields approximately 330,000 distinct CDR3 sequences, of which roughly 15% are seen a single time; 9% to 15% belongs to the top ten. Material for sequencing was peripheral blood. This chain connects TRBV20-1 to TRBJ1-1, with D perhaps TRBD1 (5 bases). The TCR originated in an adult man with Graves' ophthalmopathy. This CDR3 reads CSATPNAGKIVRGTEAFF. CDR3 nucleotide sequence: TGCAGTGCTACTCCAAACGCAGGGAAAATTGTCCGGGGGACTGAAGCTTTCTTT.